A single sample gave rise to the 18 T cell receptor beta chains below, sequenced in a study of CD8+CD57+ T cells in acquired aplastic anemia. It was genomic DNA that served as the template for profiling TCR beta VDJ and CDR3. TCRdb redid the calling of the reads with MiXCR, one entry per CDR3 protein. The sample lists 400,000 to 500,000 distinct CDR3 sequences; 55% to 70% were seen once. Sequenced sample: sorted CD4+, CD8+, or CD8+CD57+ T cells (not recorded which) from PBMCs. The origin of the receptors is a human donor in good health, serving as a control.

The DNA for the CDR3 is TGTGCCAGCAGTTCTCCGGGACAGGGGGACTACACCTTC. Amino acid sequence: CASSSPGQGDYTF. The rearrangement links TRBV12-3 or TRBV12-4 to TRBJ1-2, with 11 bases lining up with TRBD1. The junction had 5 bases not matched to a gene; V was cut back by 4 bases and J by 10 bases. CDR3 length: 13 residues.

Comments on this clonotype: The conserved final phenylalanine or tryptophan is absent from the CDR3, which likely points to a read error. No DNA is shown, since the ends of the CDR3 on it are uncertain; the CDR3 is the one TCRdb lists. The J gene is TRBJ1-1, the V gene TRBV7-9; the D call of TRBD1 is as the table states it, not checked on the DNA. The CDR3 sequence runs 13 residues, both termini included. From germline, CDR1 is SEHNR and CDR2 FQNEAQ (reference sequence). CDR3 loop: CASSFGAGNDGYT.

With respect to this clonotype: No conserved phenylalanine or tryptophan ends this CDR3, so it is likely a read error. The V and J genes are TRBV2 and TRBJ1-6, with 7 bases matching TRBD1. CDR1 is SNHLY, CDR2 FYNNEI, per germline. With V trimmed by 6 bases and J by 16 bases, 18 bases remained unmatched. CDR3 length equals 15 residues. For the CDR3, the DNA is TGTGCCAGCAGCCTCCGCCGGGACAGTAACGAACAGCTCCACTGT. Its protein product is CASSLRRDSNEQLHC.

Points on this clonotype: One end of the junction is discordant with germline, which a read error may explain. This chain joins TRBV12-3 or TRBV12-4 and TRBJ2-2, with D perhaps matching TRBD1 or TRBD2 (6 bases each). The CDR3 runs to 12 residues. This CDR3 is CASSARRGEQFF. In DNA form, the CDR3 reads TGTGCCAGCAGTGCTCGGAGGGGGGAGCAGTTTTTT.

The chain couples TRBV5-4 to TRBJ1-1; D not resolved. The CDR3 length is 15 residues. With 2 bases removed from V and 1 base from J, the gap between germline ends came to 12 bases. Germline V gene sequence: CDR1 SGHNT, CDR2 YYREEE (reference sequence). The CDR3 sequence: CASSFEAATNTEAFF. The CDR3, as DNA: TGTGCCAGCAGCTTCGAGGCAGCGACGAACACTGAAGCTTTCTTT.

This chain links TRBV12-3 or TRBV12-4 with TRBJ2-7; D unresolved. V was clipped by 4 bases and J by 4 bases, with 11 bases between them. The CDR3 is 13 amino acids. The CDR3 sequence is CASSSERVYEQYF. CDR3 DNA: TGTGCCAGCAGTTCAGAACGCGTGTACGAGCAGTACTTC.

About this clonotype: The final CDR3 position lacks the conserved phenylalanine or tryptophan, pointing to a likely read error. The limits of the CDR3 on the DNA are not certain, so only TCRdb's listed CDR3 is given. V is TRBV2 and J is TRBJ2-2. In germline, CDR1 is SNHLY, CDR2 FYNNEI. The CDR3 numbers 13 amino acids, ends counted. This chain's CDR3 is CASSTRNTGELSL.

This clonotype was seen ten or more times. The J gene is TRBJ2-5, the V gene TRBV5-1; TRBD2 matches at 13 bases. There are 17 residues in the CDR3. Germline loops: CDR1 SGHRS, CDR2 YFSETQ. Losses at the gene ends were 0 bases for V and 1 base for J; bases not matched to a gene: 3. CDR3 sequence: CASSLGTSGGPQETQYF. The CDR3 region has the DNA TGCGCCAGCAGCTTGGGGACTAGCGGGGGACCCCAAGAGACCCAGTACTTC.

The rearrangement joins TRBV6-2 or TRBV6-3 to TRBJ2-7; weak D call: TRBD1 (5 bases). With 6 bases removed from V and 6 bases from J, the gap between germline ends came to 21 bases. The CDR3 spans 15 residues. In germline, CDR1 is MNHEY, CDR2 SVGEGT. CDR3 sequence: CASSLGQGNWGEQYF. For the CDR3, the DNA is TGTGCCAGCAGCTTAGGGCAGGGTAACTGGGGCGAGCAGTACTTC.

This clonotype was recorded once. The rearrangement joins TRBV11-2 to TRBJ2-6; 9 positions agree with TRBD1. From germline, CDR1 is SGHAT and CDR2 FQNNGV. This CDR3 is built from 17 residues. Trimming removed 1 base from V and 3 bases from J; junction bases left unmatched: 4. CDR3 sequence: CASSLGQGVVGANVLTF. The CDR3 nucleotides are TGTGCCAGCAGCTTAGGACAGGGGGTAGTTGGGGCCAACGTCCTGACTTTC.

A note on this clonotype: The junction shows a germline mismatch at one end, possibly a read error. The chain employs TRBV29-1 and TRBJ2-7; 9 positions match TRBD2. Germline-derived CDR1 and CDR2 are SQVTM and ANQGSEA. CDR3 length: 15 residues. The CDR3 nucleotides are TGCAGCGTAGAAGGCGGCGCGGGAGGGGTGTACGAGCAGTACTTC. The encoded protein is CSVEGGAGGVYEQYF.

The chain combines TRBV9 with TRBJ1-1; no reliable D call. Germline V CDR1 and CDR2: SGDLS, YYNGEE. CDR3 length equals 15 residues. Trimming removed 2 bases at V and 12 bases at J, with 23 bases between. The CDR3 coding sequence is TGTGCCAGCAGCGTGGACGTTTGGATGGATGGCGACACTTTCTTT. This encodes CASSVDVWMDGDTFF.

The table lists this clonotype with a few counts. The gene calls are TRBV24-1 and TRBJ2-3; TRBD1 might be the D (5 bases). CDR1 is KGHDR, CDR2 SFDVKD, per germline. Trimming took 3 bases from V and 5 from J, leaving 8 bases between them. The CDR3 length is 13 residues. CDR3 sequence (DNA): TGTGCCACCAGTGATCCAGGGTTAGATACGCAGTATTTT. Amino acids: CATSDPGLDTQYF.

This clonotype came up once. The conserved phenylalanine or tryptophan is not found at the CDR3 terminus, so this likely reflects a read error. It is unclear where the CDR3 begins or ends on the DNA, so no DNA is shown, and the CDR3 is as TCRdb lists it. The V call is TRBV19, the J call TRBJ1-2; the tabulated D call, TRBD1, remains unverified against the DNA. Germline V CDR1 and CDR2: LNHDA, SQIVND (reference sequence). The CDR3 is 13 residues long, ends included. The CDR3 sequence: CACRKGQQYGYAY.

This clonotype was counted a single time. This chain's CDR3 is CATSKDSRLAGGPGDTQYF. The DNA for the CDR3 is TGTGCCACCAGCAAAGATTCGCGATTAGCGGGGGGGCCAGGGGATACGCAGTATTTT. The chain couples TRBV15 to TRBJ2-3; 11 bases are a match to TRBD2. With V trimmed by 4 bases and J by 6 bases, 18 bases remained unmatched. This CDR3 is 19 amino acids long. Looked up from germline, CDR1 is LNHNV and CDR2 is YYDKDF (reference sequence).

This sequence joins TRBV19 and TRBJ1-3, with D hard to call. The V end was cut by 6 bases, the J end by 16 bases, with 25 bases between. CDR3 length: 14 amino acids. The germline CDR1 and CDR2 sequences are LNHDA and SQIVND (reference sequence). The CDR3 is CASRRLGGGTTAYF. In DNA, the CDR3 is TGTGCCAGTAGGCGCCTGGGCGGTGGAACCACGGCTTATTTT.

V gene TRBV10-1 combines with J gene TRBJ2-2; the D gene is possibly TRBD2 (5 bases). The CDR3 loop spans 16 amino acids. V was pared by 3 bases and J by 0 bases, with 11 bases between. CDR1 is WNHNN, CDR2 SYGVQD, per germline (reference sequence). The CDR3 region has the DNA TGCGCCAGCAGTGAAGGTGAGGGAACGAACACCGGGGAGCTGTTTTTT. As protein: CASSEGEGTNTGELFF.

Notes on this clonotype: A read error may produce the germline difference seen at one junction end. The rearrangement links TRBV7-6 to TRBJ1-2, with D perhaps TRBD1 (5 bases). The CDR3 has 12 residues. Germline lookup yields CDR1 SGHVS and CDR2 FNYEAQ. CDR3 sequence: CASTGLHFGYSF. The CDR3 bases are TGTGCCAGCACGGGACTACACTTTGGCTACAGCTTC.